The TCR beta chain under discussion was sequenced for a study of CD4+ T cells in melanoma. Whole-study results and caveats: Neoantigen-specific CD4+ T cells in melanoma reportedly had diverse differentiation states. A reported correlation linked neoantigen-specific CD4+ T cells to CD8+, macrophage and B cell function.

Per the germline V gene, CDR1 is SGHTA and CDR2 is FQGTGA. The CDR3 contains 15 residues. With 0 bases removed from V and 0 bases from J, the gap between germline ends came to 8 bases. On this clone: The antigen is undetermined.

Produced via immunoSEQ multiplex PCR; TCRdb's table is partial and in-frame only. The sample comprises 10,000 or so clones, around two thirds of which are singletons, and around 13% rests with the top ten. Sequencing input: cells from a culture (not recorded whether cultured in vitro). The rearrangement links TRBV7-3 to TRBJ1-1; D remains unclear. This TCR was sampled from a human donor with melanoma. CDR3 amino acids: CASSLTQVMNTEAFF. In DNA form, the CDR3 reads TGTGCCAGCAGCTTAACCCAGGTAATGAACACTGAAGCTTTCTTT.